The source of this T cell receptor (beta chain) is a study of PD-L1 blockade in urothelial cancer. As for time point: pretreatment peripheral blood. The CDR3 contains 14 residues. V lost 5 bases, J lost 7 bases, and 18 bases lay in between. The germline CDR1 and CDR2 sequences are SEHNR and FQNEAQ (reference sequence). Here immunoSEQ multiplex PCR was the method, and the copy in TCRdb shows in-frame clones only, minus some. Of around 100,000 clones in the sample, roughly 89% were seen once. V gene TRBV7-9 combines with J gene TRBJ2-7, with D tentatively TRBD1 (6 bases). The receptor was derived from a man in his fifties or sixties with urothelial cancer. This specimen was PBMCs, taken around atezolizumab (anti-PD-L1) treatment. The CDR3 sequence is CASSMTGEAKEQYF. CDR3 coding DNA: TGTGCCAGCAGCATGACAGGCGAAGCGAAAGAGCAGTACTTC.